This T cell receptor (beta chain) was captured in a study of naive and memory T cell subsets. CDR1 and CDR2 (germline): WNHNN, SYGVQD (reference sequence). The CDR3 loop spans 16 amino acids. With 5 bases clipped from V and 6 bases from J, the junction kept 9 bases outside the gene matches. This clonotype was detected ten times or more. Antigen specificity is unknown. The beta constant-region primer was an equimolar mix of two oligonucleotides covering TRBC1 and TRBC2. Ligated cDNA was amplified by four rounds of PCR with nested alpha and beta constant-region primers and SP2. Using its own MiXCR run on the UMI-ligation and nested PCR reads, TCRdb lists one record per CDR3 protein. The sample has 85,000 or so distinct CDR3 sequences, roughly 9.2% seen once. The study's findings and limits: In CD4 and CD8 cells, diversity dropped from naive through EMRA. Clonotypes here are unpaired alpha or beta chain sequences.

This sequence originates from a human donor in good health. The sequenced sample was naive CD8+ T cells from blood. The chain combines TRBV10-1 with TRBJ2-3, with 12 bases identical to TRBD2. CDR3 region: CASSLSSGRAMDTQYF. The CDR3 coding sequence is TGCGCCAGCAGTTTATCTAGCGGGAGGGCCATGGATACGCAGTATTTT.